This T cell receptor beta chain was identified in a study of cytomegalovirus exposure and HLA in healthy donors. The study's findings and limits: CMV serostatus alone was available as immune exposure information.

A multiplex PCR was run with 60 Vbeta primers and 13 Jbeta primers. Generated by immunoSEQ multiplex PCR, the TCRdb table keeps only in-frame clones and is missing some. This table holds 200,000 to 250,000 clones, around 85% found once. Trimming took off 1 base at V and 3 bases at J, with 13 bases between the two ends. The CDR3 consists of 16 residues. Germline CDR1 MDHEN, CDR2 SYDVKM. Comments on this clone: What it recognizes is unknown.

The chain carries TRBV28 and TRBJ1-5; D is unresolved. Material: PBMCs. The sequence came from a human donor in good health. The CDR3 nucleotides read TGTGCCAGCAGTTTATATAAACGGGGTATCAATCAGCCCCAGCATTTT. This gives the protein CASSLYKRGINQPQHF. Looking up the rest from reference TRBV28 and TRBJ1-5 gives the full variable domain: DVKVTQSSRYLVKRTGEKVFLECVQDMDHENMFWYRQDPGLGLRLIYFSYDVKMKEKGDIPEGYSVSREKKERFSLILESASTNQTSMYLCASSLYKRGINQPQHFGDGTRLSIL.